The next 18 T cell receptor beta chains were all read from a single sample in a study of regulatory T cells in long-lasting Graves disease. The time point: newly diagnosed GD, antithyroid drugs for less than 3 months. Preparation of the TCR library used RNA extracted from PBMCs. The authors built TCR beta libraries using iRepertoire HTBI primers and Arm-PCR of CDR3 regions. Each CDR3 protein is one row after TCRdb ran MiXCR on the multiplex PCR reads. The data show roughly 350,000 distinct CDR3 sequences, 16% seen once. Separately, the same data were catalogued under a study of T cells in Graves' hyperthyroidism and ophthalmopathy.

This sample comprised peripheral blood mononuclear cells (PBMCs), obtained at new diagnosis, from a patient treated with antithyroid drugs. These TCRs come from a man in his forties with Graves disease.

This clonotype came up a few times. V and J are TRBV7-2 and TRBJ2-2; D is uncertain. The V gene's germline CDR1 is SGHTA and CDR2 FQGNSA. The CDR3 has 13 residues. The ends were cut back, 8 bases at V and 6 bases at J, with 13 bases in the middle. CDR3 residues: CASLIKGAGELFF. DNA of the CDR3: TGTGCCAGCCTGATAAAAGGCGCCGGGGAGCTGTTTTTT. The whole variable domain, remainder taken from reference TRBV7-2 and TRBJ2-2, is GAGVSQSPSNKVTEKGKDVELRCDPISGHTALYWYRQSLGQGLEFLIYFQGNSAPDKSGLPSDRFSAERTGGSVSTLTIQRTQQEDSAVYLCASLIKGAGELFFGEGSRLTVL.

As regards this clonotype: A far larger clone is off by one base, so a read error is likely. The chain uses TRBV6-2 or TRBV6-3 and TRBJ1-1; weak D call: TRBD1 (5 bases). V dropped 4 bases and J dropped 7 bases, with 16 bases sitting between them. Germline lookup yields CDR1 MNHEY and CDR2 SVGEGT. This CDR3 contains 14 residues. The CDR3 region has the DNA TGTGCCAGCAGTTCAGTCCTCCTGGGGGGTGAAGCTTTCTTT. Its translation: CASSSVLLGGEAFF.

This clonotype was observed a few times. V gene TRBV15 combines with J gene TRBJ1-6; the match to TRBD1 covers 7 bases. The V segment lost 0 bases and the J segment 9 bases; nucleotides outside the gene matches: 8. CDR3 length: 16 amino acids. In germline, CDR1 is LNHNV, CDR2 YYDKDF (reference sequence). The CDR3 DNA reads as TGTGCCACCAGCAGAGATAGGACAGGCCATGGTTCACCCCTCCACTTT. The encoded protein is CATSRDRTGHGSPLHF.

This CDR3 is CASSGRLSYEQYF. The CDR3 region has the DNA TGTGCCAGTAGCGGACGGCTCTCCTACGAGCAGTACTTC. This chain connects TRBV19 to TRBJ2-7, with no clear D. The CDR3 sequence is 13 residues long. CDR1 and CDR2 from the germline V gene are LNHDA and SQIVND (reference sequence). The V end lost 6 bases, the J end lost 0 bases, and 9 bases lay between the germline ends.

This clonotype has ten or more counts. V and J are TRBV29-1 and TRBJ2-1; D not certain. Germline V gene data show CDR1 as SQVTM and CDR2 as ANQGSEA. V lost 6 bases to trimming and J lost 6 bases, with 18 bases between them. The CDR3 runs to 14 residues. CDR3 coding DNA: TGCAGCGTAACCAACCCCGGTACAATCAATGAGCAGTTCTTC. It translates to CSVTNPGTINEQFF.

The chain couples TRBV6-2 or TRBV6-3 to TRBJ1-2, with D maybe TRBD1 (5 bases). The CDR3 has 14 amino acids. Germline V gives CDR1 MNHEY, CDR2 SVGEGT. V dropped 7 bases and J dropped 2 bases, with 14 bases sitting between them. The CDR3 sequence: CASKPRAGNYGYTF. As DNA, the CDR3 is TGTGCCAGCAAACCCCGCGCAGGGAACTATGGCTACACCTTC.

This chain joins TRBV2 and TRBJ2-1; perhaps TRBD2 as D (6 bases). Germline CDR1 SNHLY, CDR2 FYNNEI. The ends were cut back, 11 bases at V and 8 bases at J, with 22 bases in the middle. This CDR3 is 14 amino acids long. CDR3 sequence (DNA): TGTGCCTGGGAGGACGGGGAAGGGAGTGATGAGCAGTTCTTC. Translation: CAWEDGEGSDEQFF.

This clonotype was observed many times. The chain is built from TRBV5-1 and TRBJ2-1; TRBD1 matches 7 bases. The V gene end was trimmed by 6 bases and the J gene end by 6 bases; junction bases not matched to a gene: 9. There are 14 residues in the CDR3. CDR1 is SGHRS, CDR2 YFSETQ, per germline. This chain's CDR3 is CASKGETGINEQFF. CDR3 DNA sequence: TGCGCCAGCAAAGGCGAGACAGGGATCAATGAGCAGTTCTTC.

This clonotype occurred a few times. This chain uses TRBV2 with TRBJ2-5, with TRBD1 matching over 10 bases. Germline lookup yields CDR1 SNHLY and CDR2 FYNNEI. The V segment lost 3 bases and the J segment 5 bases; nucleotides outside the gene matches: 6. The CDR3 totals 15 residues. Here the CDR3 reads CASSEGQGQFETQYF. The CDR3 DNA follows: TGTGCCAGCAGTGAGGGACAGGGGCAGTTCGAGACCCAGTACTTC.

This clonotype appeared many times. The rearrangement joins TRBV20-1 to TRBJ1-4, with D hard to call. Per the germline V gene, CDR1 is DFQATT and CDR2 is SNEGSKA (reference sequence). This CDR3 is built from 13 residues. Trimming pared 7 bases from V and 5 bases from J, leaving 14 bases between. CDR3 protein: CSVPRRENEKLFF. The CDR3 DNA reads TGCAGTGTTCCTCGCAGAGAGAATGAAAAACTGTTTTTT.

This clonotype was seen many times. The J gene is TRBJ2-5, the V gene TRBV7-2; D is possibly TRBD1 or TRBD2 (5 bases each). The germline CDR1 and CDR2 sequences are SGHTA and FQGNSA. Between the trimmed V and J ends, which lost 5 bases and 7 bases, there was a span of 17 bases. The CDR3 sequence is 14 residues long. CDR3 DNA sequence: TGTGCCAGCAGCCTTCCCCGGGGCGGGTCGACCCAGTACTTC. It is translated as CASSLPRGGSTQYF. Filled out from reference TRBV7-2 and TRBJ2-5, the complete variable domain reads GAGVSQSPSNKVTEKGKDVELRCDPISGHTALYWYRQSLGQGLEFLIYFQGNSAPDKSGLPSDRFSAERTGGSVSTLTIQRTQQEDSAVYLCASSLPRGGSTQYFGPGTRLLVL.

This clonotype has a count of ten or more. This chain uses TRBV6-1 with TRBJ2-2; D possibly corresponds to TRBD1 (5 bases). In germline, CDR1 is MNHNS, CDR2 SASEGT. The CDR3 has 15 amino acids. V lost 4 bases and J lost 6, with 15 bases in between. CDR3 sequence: CASSGATEGAGELFF. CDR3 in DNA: TGTGCCAGCAGTGGAGCCACCGAAGGGGCCGGGGAGCTGTTTTTT.

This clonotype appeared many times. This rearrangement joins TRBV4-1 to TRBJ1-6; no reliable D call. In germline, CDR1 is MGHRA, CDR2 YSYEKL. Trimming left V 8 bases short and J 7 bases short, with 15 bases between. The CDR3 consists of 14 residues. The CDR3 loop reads CASGRLGENSPLHF. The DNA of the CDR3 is TGCGCCAGCGGTAGACTCGGGGAAAATTCACCCCTCCACTTT.

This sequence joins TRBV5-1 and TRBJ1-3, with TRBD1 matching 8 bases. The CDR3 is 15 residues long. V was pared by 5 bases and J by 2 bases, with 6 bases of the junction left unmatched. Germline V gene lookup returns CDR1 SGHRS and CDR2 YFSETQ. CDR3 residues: CASRTQGATGNTIYF. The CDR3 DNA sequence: TGCGCCAGCAGAACCCAGGGGGCGACTGGAAACACCATATATTTT.

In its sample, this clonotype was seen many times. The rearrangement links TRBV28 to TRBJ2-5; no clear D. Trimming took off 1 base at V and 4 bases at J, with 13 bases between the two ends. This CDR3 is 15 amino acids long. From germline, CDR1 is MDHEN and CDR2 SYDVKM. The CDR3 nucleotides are TGTGCCAGCAGTTTATTGGATTCCGGAGCAGAGACCCAGTACTTC. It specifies CASSLLDSGAETQYF.

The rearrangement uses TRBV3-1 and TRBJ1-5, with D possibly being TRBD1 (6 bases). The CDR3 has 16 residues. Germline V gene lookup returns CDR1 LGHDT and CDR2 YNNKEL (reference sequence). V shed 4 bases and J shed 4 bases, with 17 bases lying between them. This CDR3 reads CASSPSGRGLNQPQHF. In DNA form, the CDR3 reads TGTGCCAGCAGCCCTAGTGGCAGGGGATTAAATCAGCCCCAGCATTTT.

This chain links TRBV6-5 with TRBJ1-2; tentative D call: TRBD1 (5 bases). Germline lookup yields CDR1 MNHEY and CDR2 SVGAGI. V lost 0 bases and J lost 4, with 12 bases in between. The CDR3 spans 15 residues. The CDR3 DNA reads TGTGCCAGCAGTTACTCGGGCAGGGCTCTCTATGGCTACACCTTC. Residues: CASSYSGRALYGYTF.

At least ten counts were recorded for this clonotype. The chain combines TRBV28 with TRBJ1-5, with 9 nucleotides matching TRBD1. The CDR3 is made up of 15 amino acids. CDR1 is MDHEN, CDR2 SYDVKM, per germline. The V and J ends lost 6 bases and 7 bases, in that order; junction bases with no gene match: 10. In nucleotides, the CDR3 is TGTGCCAGCAGGGAACAGGGGGCAATATTGCAGCCCCAGCATTTT. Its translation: CASREQGAILQPQHF.